This paragraph covers one TCR beta chain sequence. Its antigen is unidentified. This sample is part of a study of OX40 agonist ivuxolimab in advanced cancers. Whole-study context: Ivuxolimab, which patients received intravenously every 2 weeks, was dosed at 0.01 to 10 mg/kg. Prior therapy, whether anti-PD-1, anti-PD-L1 or anti-CTLA-4, was allowed, and more than 35% had some. General study findings and limits: Relatively little clonal expansion, among the lowest observed, appeared in partial responders at 0.1-3.0 mg/kg. Normalized T-cell clonal expansion was also low in a subset of nonresponders.

Only in-frame clones appear in the TCRdb table, and some are missing; sequencing was by immunoSEQ multiplex PCR. This sample has 68,000 or so clones, with roughly nine tenths found just once. The germline V gene encodes CDR1 MDHEN and CDR2 SYDVKM. The CDR3 has 15 residues. With 1 base removed from V and 5 bases from J, the gap between germline ends came to 13 bases. This chain joins TRBV28 and TRBJ2-3, with TRBD2 as a possible D gene (6 bases). Sequencing used CD4+ or CD8+ T cells sorted from blood, obtained in a trial of the OX40 agonist ivuxolimab. This sequence was found in an adult with an advanced solid tumor such as melanoma, head and neck, liver or kidney cancer. Here the CDR3 DNA reads TGTGCCAGCAGTTTATACGGGAGCGTGGGAGATACGCAGTATTTT. It yields the protein CASSLYGSVGDTQYF. Complete variable domain (other parts from reference TRBV28 and TRBJ2-3): DVKVTQSSRYLVKRTGEKVFLECVQDMDHENMFWYRQDPGLGLRLIYFSYDVKMKEKGDIPEGYSVSREKKERFSLILESASTNQTSMYLCASSLYGSVGDTQYFGPGTRLTVL.